This is a list of T cell receptor beta chains from one sample in a study of T cells in Graves' hyperthyroidism and ophthalmopathy. TCRdb re-analysed the multiplex PCR reads in MiXCR, keeping a single row per CDR3 protein. The table records a few hundred thousand distinct CDR3 sequences, 15% of them present only once. Material for sequencing was blood. These receptors all come from a woman aged 60 to 75 with Graves' ophthalmopathy. Each CDR3 is given with its conserved first and last residue. D genes are given only for firm matches. Clone size is given for some rows only: seen once, a few or many times, or a class if the clone is expanded.

j_call: TRBJ2-1; d_call: NA; v_call: TRBV28; clone_size: many; cdr3_aa: CASSPGPRNNNEQFF; cdr3_nt: TGTGCCAGCAGTCCGGGACCCCGCAACAACAATGAGCAGTTCTTC
j_call: TRBJ2-2; d_call: NA; v_call: TRBV27; clone_size: many; cdr3_aa: CASRHLAVNTGELFF; cdr3_nt: TGTGCCAGCAGGCACCTCGCGGTGAACACCGGGGAGCTGTTTTTT
j_call: TRBJ2-3; d_call: NA; v_call: TRBV7-6; clone_size: many; cdr3_aa: CASSTRPEDTQYF; cdr3_nt: TGTGCCAGCAGCACCCGTCCGGAGGATACGCAGTATTTT
j_call: TRBJ2-2; d_call: NA; v_call: TRBV11-2; clone_size: many; cdr3_aa: CASSLGLWGTGELFF; cdr3_nt: TGTGCCAGCAGCTTAGGCCTGTGGGGGACCGGGGAGCTGTTTTTT
j_call: TRBJ2-5; d_call: TRBD2; v_call: TRBV2; clone_size: many; cdr3_aa: CASRHYPLADQETQYF; cdr3_nt: TGTGCCAGCAGACACTACCCTCTAGCGGACCAAGAGACCCAGTACTTC
j_call: TRBJ2-7; d_call: NA; v_call: TRBV4-1; clone_size: many; cdr3_aa: CASSQGGTVTPYEQYF; cdr3_nt: TGCGCCAGCAGCCAAGGCGGGACGGTGACCCCCTACGAGCAGTACTTC
j_call: TRBJ2-1; d_call: TRBD2; v_call: TRBV19; clone_size: NA; cdr3_aa: CASSKLAPSYNEQFF; cdr3_nt: TGTGCCAGTAGTAAACTAGCGCCTTCCTACAATGAGCAGTTCTTC
j_call: TRBJ1-1; d_call: NA; v_call: TRBV15; clone_size: NA; cdr3_aa: CATRADMNTEAFF; cdr3_nt: TGTGCCACCAGGGCCGATATGAACACTGAAGCTTTCTTT
j_call: TRBJ2-1; d_call: NA; v_call: TRBV12-3/TRBV12-4; clone_size: few; cdr3_aa: CASSLGSTVEQFF; cdr3_nt: TGTGCCAGCAGTTTAGGGAGTACGGTTGAGCAGTTCTTC
j_call: TRBJ2-7; d_call: NA; v_call: TRBV3-1; clone_size: many; cdr3_aa: CASSQEGYGSYEQYF; cdr3_nt: TGTGCCAGCAGCCAAGAGGGGTATGGATCCTACGAGCAGTACTTC
j_call: TRBJ2-1; d_call: NA; v_call: TRBV9; clone_size: NA; cdr3_aa: CASSERVARDEQFF; cdr3_nt: TGTGCCAGCAGCGAAAGGGTCGCTAGGGATGAGCAGTTCTTC
j_call: TRBJ2-7; d_call: NA; v_call: TRBV20-1; clone_size: many; cdr3_aa: CSVLSGTYPYEQYF; cdr3_nt: TGCAGTGTCCTCTCGGGGACGTACCCCTACGAGCAGTACTTC
j_call: TRBJ1-5; d_call: NA; v_call: TRBV10-1; clone_size: few; cdr3_aa: CASSESRGGNQPQHF; cdr3_nt: TGCGCCAGCAGTGAGTCGAGGGGTGGGAATCAGCCCCAGCATTTT
j_call: TRBJ1-6; d_call: NA; v_call: TRBV11-1; clone_size: many; cdr3_aa: CASSSSYNSPLHF; cdr3_nt: TGTGCCAGCAGCTCGAGCTATAATTCACCCCTCCACTTT
j_call: TRBJ2-1; d_call: NA; v_call: TRBV10-2; clone_size: NA; cdr3_aa: CASSESKANEQFF; cdr3_nt: TGCGCCAGCAGTGAGTCGAAGGCCAATGAGCAGTTCTTC
j_call: TRBJ1-1; d_call: NA; v_call: TRBV20-1; clone_size: NA; cdr3_aa: CSAPRTGPTEAFF; cdr3_nt: TGCAGTGCTCCCCGAACAGGGCCCACTGAAGCTTTCTTT
j_call: TRBJ1-1; d_call: TRBD1; v_call: TRBV3-1; clone_size: many; cdr3_aa: CASSGTGQSEAFF; cdr3_nt: TGTGCCAGCTCCGGGACAGGGCAATCTGAAGCTTTCTTT
j_call: TRBJ2-7; d_call: TRBD2; v_call: TRBV20-1; clone_size: many; cdr3_aa: CSAREEGVRTSGLVYEQYF; cdr3_nt: TGCAGTGCTAGAGAGGAAGGGGTAAGGACTAGCGGTCTCGTCTACGAGCAGTACTTC
j_call: TRBJ2-7; d_call: NA; v_call: TRBV13; clone_size: many; cdr3_aa: CASSYRQRGPSYEQYF; cdr3_nt: TGTGCCAGCAGCTACCGACAGCGTGGCCCGTCCTACGAGCAGTACTTC
j_call: TRBJ1-5; d_call: NA; v_call: TRBV3-1; clone_size: many; cdr3_aa: CASSQDLGEGQPQHF; cdr3_nt: TGTGCCAGCAGCCAAGATTTAGGGGAGGGTCAGCCCCAGCATTTT
j_call: TRBJ2-1; d_call: TRBD2; v_call: TRBV20-1; clone_size: few; cdr3_aa: CSAFLTGGSNEQFF; cdr3_nt: TGCAGTGCTTTTCTAACGGGAGGGTCCAATGAGCAGTTCTTC
j_call: TRBJ2-1; d_call: TRBD2; v_call: TRBV5-1; clone_size: many; cdr3_aa: CASSLGLAGGWNEQFF; cdr3_nt: TGCGCCAGCAGCCTGGGACTAGCGGGAGGTTGGAATGAGCAGTTCTTC
j_call: TRBJ1-1; d_call: TRBD1; v_call: TRBV6-2/TRBV6-3; clone_size: many; cdr3_aa: CASRDRFTEAFF; cdr3_nt: TGTGCCAGCAGGGACAGGTTCACTGAAGCTTTCTTT
j_call: TRBJ2-7; d_call: TRBD2; v_call: TRBV12-3/TRBV12-4; clone_size: few; cdr3_aa: CASSPLGAGGDEQYF; cdr3_nt: TGTGCCAGCAGCCCATTGGGGGCGGGAGGAGACGAGCAGTACTTC
j_call: TRBJ2-3; d_call: NA; v_call: TRBV24-1; clone_size: few; cdr3_aa: CATEGGGTQYF; cdr3_nt: TGTGCCACGGAGGGTGGGGGGACGCAGTATTTT
j_call: TRBJ2-7; d_call: TRBD2; v_call: TRBV7-2; clone_size: many; cdr3_aa: CASSLGVGLANYEQYF; cdr3_nt: TGTGCCAGCAGCTTAGGAGTGGGACTAGCGAACTACGAGCAGTACTTC
j_call: TRBJ2-7; d_call: NA; v_call: TRBV11-2; clone_size: many; cdr3_aa: CASSLAGNLYEQYF; cdr3_nt: TGTGCCAGCAGCTTAGCAGGGAACCTCTACGAGCAGTACTTC